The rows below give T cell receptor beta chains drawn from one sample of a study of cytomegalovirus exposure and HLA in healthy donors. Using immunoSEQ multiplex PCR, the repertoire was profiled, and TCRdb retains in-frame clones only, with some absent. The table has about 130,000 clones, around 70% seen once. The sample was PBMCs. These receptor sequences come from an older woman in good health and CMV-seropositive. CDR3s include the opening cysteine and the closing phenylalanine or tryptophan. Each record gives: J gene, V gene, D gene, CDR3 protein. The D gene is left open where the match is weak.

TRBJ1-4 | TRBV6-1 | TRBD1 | CASSLEGASNEKLFF
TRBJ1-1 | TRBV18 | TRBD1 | CASSPPRTGMNTEAFF
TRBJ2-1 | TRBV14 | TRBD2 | CASTKTGSGGACEQFF
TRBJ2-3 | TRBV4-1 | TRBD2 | CASKGTTSTDTQYF
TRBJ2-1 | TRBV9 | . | CASSVVGGYNEQFF
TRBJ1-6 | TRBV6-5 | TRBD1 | CATIGQGNSPLHF
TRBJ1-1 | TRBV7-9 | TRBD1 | CASSLESQGARTEAFF
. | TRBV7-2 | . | CASSQGFYEQYF
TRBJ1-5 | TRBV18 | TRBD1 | CASSPTGQGSNQPQHF
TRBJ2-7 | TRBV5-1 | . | CASRSVSSYEQYF
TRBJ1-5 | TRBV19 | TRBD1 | CASSIGTGDQPQHF
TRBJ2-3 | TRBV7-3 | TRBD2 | CASSRSGGPTDTQYF
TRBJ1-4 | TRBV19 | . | CASPSHNNEKLFF
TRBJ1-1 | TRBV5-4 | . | CASSLGIKGDTEAFF
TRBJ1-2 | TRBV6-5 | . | CASSYLAPTLYGYTF
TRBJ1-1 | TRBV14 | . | CASSQERLGVFPEAFF
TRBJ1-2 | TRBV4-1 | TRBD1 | CASSLDRGLYGYTF
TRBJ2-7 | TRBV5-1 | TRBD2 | CASSVTSGGTYEQYF
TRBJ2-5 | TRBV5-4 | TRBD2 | CASSFRLAGRETQYF
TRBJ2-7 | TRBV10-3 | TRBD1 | CAISQGEGSYEQYF
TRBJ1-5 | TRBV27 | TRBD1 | CASSRRQGEQPQHF
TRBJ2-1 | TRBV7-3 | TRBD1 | CASSLMGTGLSNEQFF
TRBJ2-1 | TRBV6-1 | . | CASRGGPGVPEQFF
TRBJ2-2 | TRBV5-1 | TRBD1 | CASSTTGAGELFF
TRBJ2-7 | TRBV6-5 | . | CASSLSPIGEQYF
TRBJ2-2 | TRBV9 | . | CASSVVYGKTGELFF
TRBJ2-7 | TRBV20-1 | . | CSVQAYEQYF
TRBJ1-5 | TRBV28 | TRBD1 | CASVPGQGSAQHF